The 28 T cell receptor beta chains below all came from one sample that was sequenced in a study of CD8+ T cells in alopecia areata. Extracted RNA was reverse transcribed, and the resulting cDNA served as sequencing template. Sequencing used immunoSEQ multiplex PCR; TCRdb keeps in-frame clones, though not all of them. The data show about 140,000 clones, approximately 86% seen once. The treatment was: oral pan-JAK inhibitor, 5-10 mg twice daily. Sample: CD8+ T cells sorted from blood, taken at week 4, from a patient treated with tofacitinib. These receptors originate from a human donor with alopecia areata.

This chain joins TRBV5-1 and TRBJ2-7; no definite D call. The CDR3 has 14 amino acids. The germline gives CDR1 SGHRS, CDR2 YFSETQ. Trimming removed 0 bases from V and 0 bases from J, with 7 bases in between. CDR3 region: CASSLVTYSYEQYF. CDR3 coding DNA: TGCGCCAGCAGCTTGGTTACTTACTCCTACGAGCAGTACTTC.

This chain's CDR3 is CASSDRGGNEQFF. Here the CDR3 DNA reads TGTGCCAGCAGTGACAGGGGCGGCAATGAGCAGTTCTTC. The chain employs TRBV2 and TRBJ2-1; tentatively, D is TRBD1 (6 bases). V was cut by 3 bases and J by 6 bases, with 9 bases left in between. CDR3 length: 13 residues. CDR1 and CDR2 (germline): SNHLY, FYNNEI.

The chain has TRBV29-1 and TRBJ2-5; TRBD2 matches at 8 bases. The junction had 6 bases not matched to a gene; V was cut back by 3 bases and J by 3 bases. Germline CDR1 reads SQVTM; CDR2 reads ANQGSEA. CDR3 length: 14 residues. CDR3: CSVEGAGVEETQYF. The CDR3 bases are TGCAGCGTTGAGGGAGCGGGAGTTGAAGAGACCCAGTACTTC.

J is TRBJ2-1 and V is TRBV4-1; 10 bases map to TRBD2. The germline CDR1 and CDR2 sequences are MGHRA and YSYEKL. The CDR3 runs 17 residues. V was clipped by 4 bases and J by 3 bases; unmatched bases: 9. The CDR3 is CASSPYTSGTSYNEQFF. The CDR3 region has the DNA TGCGCCAGCAGCCCCTACACTAGCGGGACGAGCTACAATGAGCAGTTCTTC.

The rearrangement uses TRBV11-2 and TRBJ2-4, with 14 bases identical to TRBD2. V was pared by 3 bases and J by 1 base, with 2 bases of the junction left unmatched. CDR1 and CDR2 (germline): SGHAT, FQNNGV. The CDR3 is made up of 17 amino acids. The CDR3 loop is CASSLTSGRGAKNIQYF. The DNA for the CDR3 is TGTGCCAGCAGCTTGACTAGCGGGAGGGGGGCCAAAAACATTCAGTACTTC.

The rearrangement uses TRBV29-1 and TRBJ2-1; weak D call: TRBD2 (6 bases). The ends were cut back, 2 bases at V and 6 bases at J, with 26 bases in the middle. Germline V gives CDR1 SQVTM, CDR2 ANQGSEA. The length of the CDR3 is 18 residues. CDR3 in amino acids: CSVESPGEDYRPLNEQFF. The CDR3 region has the DNA TGCAGCGTTGAAAGCCCGGGGGAAGACTACCGCCCCCTCAATGAGCAGTTCTTC.

The V and J genes are TRBV29-1 and TRBJ2-7; D is ambiguous. Germline V gene sequence: CDR1 SQVTM, CDR2 ANQGSEA. The CDR3 sequence is 14 residues long. V was cut by 0 bases and J by 2 bases, with 11 bases left in between. CDR3 nucleotide sequence: TGCAGCGTTGAAGACCCCGCCAGCCCCTACGAGCAGTACTTC. This translates into CSVEDPASPYEQYF.

V gene TRBV6-1 combines with J gene TRBJ1-5; 9 bases align to TRBD1. CDR3 length: 18 residues. The germline V gene has CDR1 MNHNS and CDR2 SASEGT. Trimming took 4 bases from V and 0 from J; bases not matched to a gene: 10. The CDR3 nucleotides are TGTGCCAGCAGTGCGGAGACAGGGGGGATCTATAGCAATCAGCCCCAGCATTTT. Translated: CASSAETGGIYSNQPQHF.

The chain combines TRBV2 with TRBJ2-7, with TRBD2 identical over 7 bases. The CDR3 has 15 amino acids. In germline, CDR1 is SNHLY, CDR2 FYNNEI. The junction had 13 bases not matched to a gene; V was cut back by 6 bases and J by 5 bases. The CDR3 loop is CASSRLSAGDDEQYF. CDR3 bases: TGTGCCAGCAGCCGATTATCGGCGGGAGACGACGAGCAGTACTTC.

The gene calls are TRBV30 and TRBJ2-2; no reliable D call. CDR3 length: 11 residues. Germline CDR1 reads GTSNPN; CDR2 reads SVGIG (reference sequence). Trimming took 5 bases from V and 6 from J, leaving 7 bases between them. The CDR3 spells CAWGESGELFF. In DNA, the CDR3 is TGTGCCTGGGGGGAATCCGGGGAGCTGTTTTTT.

This chain joins TRBV9 and TRBJ1-2; D unresolved. In germline, CDR1 is SGDLS, CDR2 YYNGEE. This CDR3 has 17 residues. Between the trimmed V and J ends, which lost 3 bases and 0 bases, there was a span of 18 bases. This CDR3 is CASSAQMEATANYGYTF. The CDR3, as DNA: TGTGCCAGCAGCGCACAAATGGAGGCTACAGCTAACTATGGCTACACCTTC.

V and J are TRBV29-1 and TRBJ2-6; 7 nucleotides agree with TRBD1. With 8 bases clipped from V and 0 bases from J, the junction kept 7 bases outside the gene matches. There are 15 residues in the CDR3. Germline CDR1 and CDR2: SQVTM and ANQGSEA. In nucleotides, the CDR3 is TGCAGCATCTGGGACAGCTTCTCTGGGGCCAACGTCCTGACTTTC. This encodes CSIWDSFSGANVLTF.

This clone was observed a handful of times. The chain carries TRBV6-5 and TRBJ2-1; 9 bases fit TRBD2. The germline gives CDR1 MNHEY, CDR2 SVGAGI. The CDR3 is 15 residues long. V gave up 6 bases and J gave up 5 bases; unmatched junction bases: 8. The CDR3 sequence: CASRPGLASNNEQFF. DNA for the CDR3: TGTGCCAGCAGACCGGGACTAGCCTCGAACAATGAGCAGTTCTTC.

The genes are TRBV27 and TRBJ2-7; TRBD2 agrees at 9 bases. This CDR3 is built from 15 residues. The germline gives CDR1 MNHEY, CDR2 SMNVEV (reference sequence). The V segment lost 2 bases and the J segment 3 bases; nucleotides outside the gene matches: 5. DNA for the CDR3: TGTGCCAGCAGTTTAAGCCTAGCGGGGAGCTACGAGCAGTACTTC. This gives the protein CASSLSLAGSYEQYF.

This rearrangement joins TRBV7-8 to TRBJ2-7; possible D gene TRBD1, 5 bases. V lost 4 bases and J 3 bases, leaving 22 bases between the germline ends. Germline CDR1 SGHVS, CDR2 FQNEAQ. This CDR3 contains 17 residues. CDR3 DNA: TGTGCCAGCAGCTCAGAACTCGGACACAAAATACGCTACGAGCAGTACTTC. This sequence encodes CASSSELGHKIRYEQYF.

The chain is built from TRBV15 and TRBJ2-7; possible D gene TRBD1, 5 bases. V was shortened by 8 bases and J by 0 bases, with 17 bases between the two germline ends. This CDR3 has 15 amino acids. CDR1 and CDR2 from the germline V gene are LNHNV and YYDKDF (reference sequence). The CDR3 loop reads CATALEAGPSYEQYF. The CDR3 coding sequence is TGTGCCACCGCGCTTGAGGCAGGGCCCTCCTACGAGCAGTACTTC. Variable domain in full (rest from reference TRBV15 and TRBJ2-7): DAMVIQNPRYQVTQFGKPVTLSCSQTLNHNVMYWYQQKSSQAPKLLFHYYDKDFNNEADTPDNFQSRRPNTSFCFLDIRSPGLGDTAMYLCATALEAGPSYEQYFGPGTRLTVT.

DNA of the CDR3: TGCAGCGTGACTAGCGGGAGGGCCTACGAGCAGTACTTC. It yields the protein CSVTSGRAYEQYF. This chain uses TRBV29-1 with TRBJ2-5; 14 bases align to TRBD2. The J call may not be correct, given that the DNA end is closer to TRBJ2-7. This CDR3 is 13 amino acids long. The germline V gene has CDR1 SQVTM and CDR2 ANQGSEA.

The chain has TRBV29-1 and TRBJ2-3; 7 bases are a match to TRBD1. The junction had 7 bases not matched to a gene; V was cut back by 8 bases and J by 2 bases. Germline V gene lookup returns CDR1 SQVTM and CDR2 ANQGSEA. CDR3 length: 13 amino acids. The CDR3 coding sequence is TGCAGCCTGCTGACAGGGTACACAGATACGCAGTATTTT. Protein product: CSLLTGYTDTQYF.

This clone was observed a handful of times. The V call is TRBV7-2, the J call TRBJ2-1; D perhaps matches TRBD1 (5 bases). This CDR3 comprises 15 residues. V was cut by 3 bases and J by 10 bases, with 19 bases left in between. Germline V gene data show CDR1 as SGHTA and CDR2 as FQGNSA. CDR3 amino acids: CASSFQGFSVGEQFF. For the CDR3, the DNA is TGTGCCAGCAGCTTCCAGGGTTTTTCCGTTGGGGAGCAGTTCTTC. Using reference TRBV7-2 and TRBJ2-1 for the parts outside the CDR3, the full variable domain is GAGVSQSPSNKVTEKGKDVELRCDPISGHTALYWYRQSLGQGLEFLIYFQGNSAPDKSGLPSDRFSAERTGGSVSTLTIQRTQQEDSAVYLCASSFQGFSVGEQFFGPGTRLTVL.

This clone appeared a single time. The chain is built from TRBV5-4 and TRBJ1-1; 12 bases align to TRBD1. Germline-derived CDR1 and CDR2 are SGHNT and YYREEE (reference sequence). Trimming took 2 bases from V and 6 from J; bases not matched to a gene: 5. The CDR3 is 15 amino acids. The chain's CDR3 is CASSLRGQGAPEAFF. The CDR3 nucleotides read TGTGCCAGCAGCTTAAGGGGACAGGGGGCCCCTGAAGCTTTCTTT.

This chain connects TRBV27 to TRBJ1-5; D is undetermined. CDR3 length: 14 amino acids. CDR1 and CDR2 from the germline V gene are MNHEY and SMNVEV (reference sequence). The V end lost 7 bases, the J end lost 0 bases, and 10 bases lay between the germline ends. CDR3 region: CASTSGFSNQPQHF. The CDR3 region has the DNA TGTGCCAGCACCTCCGGGTTTAGCAATCAGCCCCAGCATTTT.

The genes are TRBV13 and TRBJ2-2; a weak D match, TRBD1 (6 bases). V lost 0 bases and J lost 1, with 12 bases in between. In germline, CDR1 is PRHDT, CDR2 FYEKMQ (reference sequence). The CDR3 sequence is 17 residues long. This CDR3 reads CASSLGLQGMNTGELFF. The CDR3 nucleotides are TGTGCCAGCAGCTTAGGCCTACAGGGTATGAACACCGGGGAGCTGTTTTTT.

The rearrangement uses TRBV21-1 and TRBJ1-5; TRBD1, as called in the table, went unchecked against the DNA. TRBV21-1 counts as a pseudogene. CDR3 length: 17 residues. DNA for the CDR3: TGTGCCAGCAGCAAAGTCCCAGGGAAGAGGAGCAATCAGCCCCAGCATTTT. Protein sequence: CASSKVPGKRSNQPQHF.

The J gene is TRBJ1-1, the V gene TRBV27; D call uncertain. V gave up 4 bases and J gave up 3 bases, with 9 bases separating them. The CDR3 has 13 residues. Germline CDR1 reads MNHEY; CDR2 reads SMNVEV (reference sequence). CDR3 residues: CASSSRRYTEAFF. The CDR3 bases are TGTGCCAGCAGTTCCCGACGGTACACTGAAGCTTTCTTT.

J is TRBJ2-1 and V is TRBV19, with D maybe TRBD2 (5 bases). This CDR3 has 17 residues. Germline assignment: CDR1 LNHDA and CDR2 SQIVND (reference sequence). Deletions cut 4 bases from V and 7 bases from J, with 23 bases between. CDR3 sequence (DNA): TGTGCCAGTAGTAGAATGTCGTCTAGGCGGGTGAGGAATGAGCAGTTCTTC. Protein sequence: CASSRMSSRRVRNEQFF.

V gene TRBV29-1 combines with J gene TRBJ2-7; weak D call: TRBD2 (5 bases). CDR3 length: 13 residues. V shed 1 base and J shed 3 bases, with 10 bases lying between them. The V gene's germline CDR1 is SQVTM and CDR2 ANQGSEA. CDR3 residues: CSVEVDYFYEQYF. The CDR3 nucleotides are TGCAGCGTTGAAGTCGACTACTTCTACGAGCAGTACTTC.

V usage is TRBV27 and J usage is TRBJ2-1, with TRBD2 identical over 8 bases. Losses at the gene ends were 0 bases for V and 4 bases for J; bases not matched to a gene: 2. The length of the CDR3 is 15 residues. CDR1 is MNHEY, CDR2 SMNVEV, per germline (reference sequence). As DNA, the CDR3 is TGTGCCAGCAGTTTATCGGCTAGCGGGTACAATGAGCAGTTCTTC. This encodes CASSLSASGYNEQFF.

The rearrangement uses TRBV29-1 and TRBJ2-7, with TRBD2 matching 13 bases. The germline V gene encodes CDR1 SQVTM and CDR2 ANQGSEA. The V gene end was trimmed by 6 bases and the J gene end by 4 bases; junction bases not matched to a gene: 3. This CDR3 comprises 13 residues. The CDR3 DNA reads as TGCAGCGTGAGACTAGCGGGAGGATACGAGCAGTACTTC. Amino acid sequence: CSVRLAGGYEQYF.